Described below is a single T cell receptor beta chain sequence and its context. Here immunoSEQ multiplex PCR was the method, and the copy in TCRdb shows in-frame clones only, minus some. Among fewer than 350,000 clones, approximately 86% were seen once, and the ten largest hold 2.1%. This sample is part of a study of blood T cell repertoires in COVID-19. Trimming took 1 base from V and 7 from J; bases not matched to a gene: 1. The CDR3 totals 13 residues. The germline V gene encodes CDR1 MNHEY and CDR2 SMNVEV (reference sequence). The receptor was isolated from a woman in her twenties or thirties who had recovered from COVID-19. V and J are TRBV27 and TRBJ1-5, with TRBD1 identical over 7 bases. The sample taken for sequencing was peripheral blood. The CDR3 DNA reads TGTGCCAGCAGTTTATACAGGGGCCAGCCCCAGCATTTT. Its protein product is CASSLYRGQPQHF.